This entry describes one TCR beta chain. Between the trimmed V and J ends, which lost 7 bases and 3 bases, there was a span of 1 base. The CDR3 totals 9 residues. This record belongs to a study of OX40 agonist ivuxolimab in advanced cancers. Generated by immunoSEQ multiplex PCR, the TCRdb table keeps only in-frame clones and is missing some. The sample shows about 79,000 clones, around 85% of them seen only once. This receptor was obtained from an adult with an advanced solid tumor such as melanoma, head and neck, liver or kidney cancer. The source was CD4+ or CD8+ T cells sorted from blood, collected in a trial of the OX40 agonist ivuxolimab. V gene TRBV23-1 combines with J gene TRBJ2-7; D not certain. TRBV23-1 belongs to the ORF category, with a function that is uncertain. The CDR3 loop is CASNYEQYF. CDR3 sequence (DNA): TGCGCCAGCAACTACGAGCAGTACTTC.